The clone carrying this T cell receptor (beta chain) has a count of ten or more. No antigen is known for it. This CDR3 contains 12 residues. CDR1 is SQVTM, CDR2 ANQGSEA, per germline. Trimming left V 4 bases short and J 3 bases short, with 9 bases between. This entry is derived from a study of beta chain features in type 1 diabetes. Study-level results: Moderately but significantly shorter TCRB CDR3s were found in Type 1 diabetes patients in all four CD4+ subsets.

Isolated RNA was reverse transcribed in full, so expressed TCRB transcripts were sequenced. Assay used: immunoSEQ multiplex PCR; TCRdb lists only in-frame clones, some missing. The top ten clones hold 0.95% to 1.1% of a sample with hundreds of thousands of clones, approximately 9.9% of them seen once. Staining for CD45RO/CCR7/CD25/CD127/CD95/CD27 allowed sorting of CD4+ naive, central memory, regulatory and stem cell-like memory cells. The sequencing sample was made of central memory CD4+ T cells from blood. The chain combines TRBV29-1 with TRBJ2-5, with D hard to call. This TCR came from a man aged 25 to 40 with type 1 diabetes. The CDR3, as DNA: TGCAGCGTTGGCACGAGAAAAGAGACCCAGTACTTC. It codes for CSVGTRKETQYF.